This entry is about one T cell receptor (beta chain). The method was immunoSEQ multiplex PCR; TCRdb's version includes in-frame clones alone and lacks a portion of them. The sample records about 200,000 clones, 65% to 90% being singletons. The CDR3 has 13 residues. Germline V gene data show CDR1 as SGHNT and CDR2 as YYREEE (reference sequence). V lost 3 bases, J lost 3 bases, and 9 bases lay in between. The data were obtained in a study of blood T cell repertoires in COVID-19. At the level of the study: PBMCs, B-cell-depleted T cells, or T cells were the source of the cDNA or gDNA that made up the material.

The chain recombines TRBV5-4 with TRBJ1-2; D unclear. The sample was peripheral blood. The origin of this receptor is a man aged 50-60 years with acute or convalescent COVID-19. CDR3 nucleotides: TGTGCCAGCAGCTCAAACTTCGACTATGGCTACACCTTC. Translating gives CASSSNFDYGYTF.